This T cell receptor (beta chain) comes out of a study of identical twins. Unique molecular identifiers were present on the cDNA, which also gained a universal primer site by template switching. TCRdb re-derived calls from the 5' RACE reads in MiXCR, one entry per CDR3 protein. The sample gives hundreds of thousands of distinct CDR3 sequences, around 6% of which show up once; roughly 2% is in the top ten. Trimming took 1 base from V and 9 from J, leaving 16 bases between them. This CDR3 comprises 16 residues. CDR1 is LGHDT, CDR2 YNNKEL, per germline (reference sequence). Sequencing input: naive T cells sorted from blood. This sequence originates from a man aged 18 to 29 in good health. V is TRBV3-1 and J is TRBJ1-6; the D is unclear. The CDR3 loop reads CASSQGATGKVSPLHF. CDR3 in DNA: TGTGCCAGCAGCCAAGGAGCGACGGGGAAAGTTTCACCCCTCCACTTT. Complete variable domain (other parts from reference TRBV3-1 and TRBJ1-6): DTAVSQTPKYLVTQMGNDKSIKCEQNLGHDTMYWYKQDSKKFLKIMFSYNNKELIINETVPNRFSPKSPDKAHLNLHINSLELGDSAVYFCASSQGATGKVSPLHFGNGTRLTVT.